The present entry profiles one T cell receptor (beta chain) with its context. Clones were sequenced by immunoSEQ multiplex PCR, and TCRdb holds only the in-frame ones, with some missing. In the table there are 20,000 to 30,000 clones, around 90% of which are singletons. Germline CDR1 is MNHEY and CDR2 is SMNVEV (reference sequence). This CDR3 is built from 16 residues. V was clipped by 6 bases and J by 2 bases, with 14 bases between them. The sample belongs to a study of T cells in localized non-small cell lung cancer. The sequence was collected from a female donor of 60 years or more with stage II squamous cell lung carcinoma. The sequencing used peripheral blood, collected before any cancer treatment. The chain recombines TRBV27 with TRBJ2-6; D gene uncertain. The CDR3 DNA reads TGTGCCAGCAGACCCCAAATACAAACTGGGGCCAACGTCCTGACTTTC. Translation gives CASRPQIQTGANVLTF.